The 25 T cell receptor beta chains reported below all come from one sample, sequenced in a study of blood T cell repertoires in COVID-19. Profiling relied on immunoSEQ multiplex PCR, and the TCRdb table lists in-frame clones only, not all of them. The data hold under 300,000 clones, with about 91% observed a single time. Material: PBMCs or T cells enriched from blood (not recorded which). Receptor source: a human donor in a cohort exposed to, infected with or recovered from COVID-19 (not recorded which). The donor label of this sample is uncertain.

The V and J genes are TRBV19 and TRBJ1-5; perhaps TRBD1 as D (6 bases). The CDR3 covers 13 residues. Germline V gene sequence: CDR1 LNHDA, CDR2 SQIVND (reference sequence). Deletions cut 6 bases from V and 7 bases from J, with 13 bases between. The DNA of the CDR3 is TGTGCCAGTAGCGGTGGGGACACACAGCCCCAGCATTTT. The encoded protein is CASSGGDTQPQHF. Supplemented by reference TRBV19 and TRBJ1-5, the full variable domain reads DGGITQSPKYLFRKEGQNVTLSCEQNLNHDAMYWYRQDPGQGLRLIYYSQIVNDFQKGDIAEGYSVSREKKESFPLTVTSAQKNPTAFYLCASSGGDTQPQHFGDGTRLSIL.

The rearrangement joins TRBV11-2 to TRBJ1-5, with D unresolved. Trimming shortened V by 0 bases and J by 3 bases, and 3 bases separated the two germline ends. The CDR3 has 13 amino acids. CDR1 is SGHAT and CDR2 is FQNNGV in the germline V gene. The CDR3 DNA reads TGTGCCAGCAGCTTAGACCTCAATCAGCCCCAGCATTTT. Amino acid sequence: CASSLDLNQPQHF.

The genes are TRBV19 and TRBJ1-2; 8 nucleotides line up with TRBD1. J gave up 4 bases and V 5 bases, and 15 bases lay outside the gene matches. The CDR3 length is 17 residues. Germline values: CDR1 LNHDA, CDR2 SQIVND (reference sequence). The CDR3 protein is CASSAPRQGMVGYGYTF. The CDR3 nucleotides read TGTGCCAGTAGTGCGCCCAGACAGGGGATGGTAGGCTATGGCTACACCTTC.

The chain couples TRBV19 to TRBJ2-3, with 7 bases aligning to TRBD2. V was clipped by 5 bases and J by 5 bases; unmatched bases: 10. Germline V gene data show CDR1 as LNHDA and CDR2 as SQIVND (reference sequence). This CDR3 region has 15 residues. CDR3 DNA: TGTGCCAGTAGTCCCCTGAGCGGGGTTGGAGATACGCAGTATTTT. As protein: CASSPLSGVGDTQYF.

The chain combines TRBV3-1 (or the pseudogene TRBV3-2) with TRBJ2-7; D is possibly TRBD1 (6 bases). V lost 0 bases to trimming and J lost 2 bases, with 11 bases between them. This CDR3 contains 15 residues. Per the germline V gene, CDR1 is LGHDT and CDR2 is YNNKEL (reference sequence). As DNA, the CDR3 is TGTGCCAGCAGCCAAGAGGGGGACACCCCCTACGAGCAGTACTTC. It yields the protein CASSQEGDTPYEQYF.

The V gene is TRBV12-5, the J gene TRBJ2-3; TRBD2 matches 8 bases. The germline V gene has CDR1 LGHNT and CDR2 FRNRAP. Trimming removed 5 bases from V and 3 bases from J; junction bases left unmatched: 19. The CDR3 runs 19 residues. In nucleotides, the CDR3 is TGTGCTAGTGGTCCCGTCTCGGGGGGGCCCCGGGGCGATACAGATACGCAGTATTTT. This gives the protein CASGPVSGGPRGDTDTQYF.

CDR3 sequence: CASGQQSYEQYF. CDR3 DNA: TGTGCCAGCGGACAGCAGTCCTACGAGCAGTACTTC. The chain links TRBV2 to TRBJ2-7; maybe TRBD1 (6 bases). Germline CDR1 reads SNHLY; CDR2 reads FYNNEI. With 8 bases removed from V and 1 base from J, the gap between germline ends came to 9 bases. The CDR3 is 12 residues long.

The CDR3 DNA reads TGTGCCAGCAGTTCTACAGGTGCTGAAGCTTTCTTT. Translated: CASSSTGAEAFF. V is TRBV7-2 and J is TRBJ1-1; perhaps TRBD1 as D (5 bases). The CDR3 loop spans 12 amino acids. Germline CDR1 and CDR2: SGHTA and FQGNSA. Between the trimmed V and J ends, which lost 6 bases and 6 bases, there was a span of 11 bases.

This clone showed up just a few times. This chain links TRBV18 with TRBJ2-6; tentatively, D is TRBD1 (5 bases). Germline CDR1 and CDR2: KGHSH and LQKENI. The CDR3 loop spans 16 amino acids. Trimming pared 2 bases from V and 0 bases from J, leaving 8 bases between. The CDR3 here is CASSPYGHSGANVLTF. CDR3 bases: TGTGCCAGCTCACCATACGGACACTCTGGGGCCAACGTCCTGACTTTC.

As concerns this clone: This specimen includes other DNA sequences encoding the same CDR3. The V gene is TRBV9, the J gene TRBJ2-5, with TRBD1 as a possible D gene (6 bases). Germline V CDR1 and CDR2: SGDLS, YYNGEE. The CDR3 runs 14 residues. Trimming removed 0 bases from V and 2 bases from J, with 8 bases in between. The CDR3 reads CASSVGGQQETQYF. DNA of the CDR3: TGTGCCAGCAGCGTAGGCGGACAGCAAGAGACCCAGTACTTC.

The rearrangement uses TRBV7-2 and TRBJ1-5; 7 nucleotides match TRBD1. The CDR3 runs to 17 residues. V shed 6 bases, J shed 5 bases, and the junction held 16 bases outside the gene matches. Germline V lookup: CDR1 SGHTA, CDR2 FQGNSA. CDR3 DNA sequence: TGTGCCAGCAGTCCCCGATACGGACAGGTGAGGGATCAGCCCCAGCATTTT. Its protein product is CASSPRYGQVRDQPQHF.

The chain combines TRBV13 with TRBJ1-4; no reliable D call. The V and J ends lost 2 bases and 5 bases respectively, with 6 bases between them. Germline loops: CDR1 PRHDT, CDR2 FYEKMQ (reference sequence). The CDR3 totals 13 residues. The CDR3 bases are TGTGCCAGCAGCTTACTGAGAAATGAAAAACTGTTTTTT. Protein product: CASSLLRNEKLFF.

The chain joins TRBV30 to TRBJ1-5; 9 bases are a match to TRBD1. The ends lost 1 base at V and 5 bases at J; junction bases unmatched: 6. This CDR3 has 15 amino acids. Germline values: CDR1 GTSNPN, CDR2 SVGIG (reference sequence). CDR3 sequence: CAWSAGQGPYQPQHF. CDR3 coding DNA: TGTGCCTGGAGTGCAGGACAGGGGCCCTATCAGCCCCAGCATTTT.

The genes are TRBV3-1 (or the pseudogene TRBV3-2) and TRBJ1-1, with a possible D match to TRBD1 (5 bases). Between the trimmed V and J ends, which lost 4 bases and 6 bases, there was a span of 15 bases. Germline values: CDR1 LGHDT, CDR2 YNNKEL (reference sequence). CDR3 length equals 14 residues. The CDR3 DNA is TGTGCCAGCAGCCCCTCGGGGGGAGGCTCTGAAGCTTTCTTT. Residues: CASSPSGGGSEAFF.

The rearrangement links TRBV7-2 to TRBJ2-3, with 7 bases that match TRBD2. The V and J ends lost 5 bases and 0 bases, in that order; junction bases with no gene match: 8. Germline values: CDR1 SGHTA, CDR2 FQGNSA. The CDR3 spans 16 residues. The CDR3: CASSTQGLSSTDTQYF. CDR3 sequence (DNA): TGTGCCAGCAGCACCCAGGGACTATCTAGCACAGATACGCAGTATTTT.

The chain combines TRBV4-3 with TRBJ1-1; 7 bases are a match to TRBD1. CDR3 length: 13 residues. The germline V gene has CDR1 LGHNA and CDR2 YSLEER. V trimming: 1 base; J trimming: 6 bases; junction bases outside the gene matches: 2. The CDR3 spells CASSQGDSSEAFF. DNA of the CDR3: TGCGCCAGCAGCCAAGGGGACAGCTCTGAAGCTTTCTTT.

The CDR3 DNA reads as TGTGCCAGCAGCCCATTATTTCGGGGGTTATTGGGAAACACCATATATTTT. Residues: CASSPLFRGLLGNTIYF. The genes are TRBV7-2 and TRBJ1-3; possibly TRBD1 for D (5 bases). The CDR3 loop spans 17 amino acids. The V and J ends lost 5 bases and 4 bases respectively, with 21 bases between them. Germline values: CDR1 SGHTA, CDR2 FQGNSA.

This sequence joins TRBV7-8 and TRBJ2-3; a weak D match, TRBD2 (5 bases). This CDR3 has 14 residues. The V gene lost 1 base and the J gene lost 8 bases, with 13 bases spanning the gap. CDR1 and CDR2 (germline): SGHVS, FQNEAQ. The CDR3 nucleotides are TGTGCCAGCAGCTTAGACCCCGGAGGTGGTACGCAGTATTTT. This encodes CASSLDPGGGTQYF.

This rearrangement joins TRBV19 to TRBJ2-5; D is perhaps TRBD2 (6 bases). The V gene's germline CDR1 is LNHDA and CDR2 SQIVND (reference sequence). V was trimmed by 5 bases and J by 1 base, leaving 11 bases between them. CDR3 length: 14 amino acids. Here the CDR3 reads CASSAGRGQETQYF. CDR3 coding DNA: TGTGCCAGTAGTGCCGGGAGAGGCCAAGAGACCCAGTACTTC.

The chain recombines TRBV11-2 with TRBJ1-3; D perhaps matches TRBD1 (6 bases). Trimming cost V 5 bases and J 0 bases, with 17 bases left between them. The germline CDR1 and CDR2 sequences are SGHAT and FQNNGV. The CDR3 sequence is 17 residues long. CDR3 region: CASSTPGGGRSGNTIYF. CDR3 nucleotides: TGTGCCAGCAGCACCCCCGGGGGGGGCCGCTCTGGAAACACCATATATTTT.

The rearrangement links TRBV30 to TRBJ1-6; D might be TRBD1 (6 bases). V lost 5 bases, J lost 6 bases, and 17 bases lay in between. Looked up from germline, CDR1 is GTSNPN and CDR2 is SVGIG (reference sequence). The CDR3 is 15 residues long. The CDR3 DNA sequence: TGTGCCTGGGTGTCCGTCAGGGGCCGTAATTCACCCCTCCACTTT. The encoded protein is CAWVSVRGRNSPLHF.

The J gene is TRBJ1-5, the V gene TRBV9; TRBD1 matches at 11 bases. CDR3 length: 14 amino acids. V dropped 3 bases and J dropped 6; count of bases not matched to a gene: 2. Germline assignment: CDR1 SGDLS and CDR2 YYNGEE. CDR3 coding DNA: TGTGCCAGCAGCGGGACAGGGGGCAGTCAGCCCCAGCATTTT. Its translation: CASSGTGGSQPQHF. The entire variable domain, with the rest obtained from reference TRBV9 and TRBJ1-5, is as follows: DSGVTQTPKHLITATGQRVTLRCSPRSGDLSVYWYQQSLDQGLQFLIQYYNGEERAKGNILERFSAQQFPDLHSELNLSSLELGDSALYFCASSGTGGSQPQHFGDGTRLSIL.

The chain uses TRBV29-1 and TRBJ1-3; no reliable D call. Trimming removed 5 bases at V and 4 bases at J, with 12 bases between. Germline V gene lookup returns CDR1 SQVTM and CDR2 ANQGSEA. The CDR3 is 13 residues long. CDR3 loop: CSVFSGPGNTIYF. CDR3 in DNA: TGCAGCGTTTTTAGCGGGCCCGGAAACACCATATATTTT.

This chain links TRBV2 with TRBJ1-5; 7 nucleotides line up with TRBD1. The CDR3 loop spans 14 amino acids. Germline CDR1 SNHLY, CDR2 FYNNEI. V lost 6 bases and J lost 5; bases outside the gene matches: 7. This chain's CDR3 is CASSRQGGDQPQHF. The CDR3 DNA reads as TGTGCCAGCAGCCGACAGGGAGGTGATCAGCCCCAGCATTTT.

The chain is built from TRBV4-1 and TRBJ2-3; D might be TRBD2 (6 bases). The V end was cut by 2 bases, the J end by 4 bases, with 10 bases between. The CDR3 extends over 14 amino acids. Germline V gene lookup returns CDR1 MGHRA and CDR2 YSYEKL. CDR3 sequence: CASSQQRGSDTQYF. The CDR3 nucleotides read TGCGCCAGCAGCCAACAACGGGGGTCAGATACGCAGTATTTT.